One sample yielded the 19 T cell receptor beta chains listed below, sequenced in a study of cytomegalovirus exposure and HLA in healthy donors. 60 Vbeta and 13 Jbeta primers were used in PCR. Clones were sequenced by immunoSEQ multiplex PCR, and TCRdb holds only the in-frame ones, with some missing. The sample shows some 150,000 clones, 75% to 80% of them seen only once. Sequences were obtained from PBMCs. The origin of the receptors is a male donor in good health and CMV-seronegative.

This clone was seen ten or more times. The chain couples TRBV12-5 to TRBJ2-1, with 8 bases aligning to TRBD2. The V segment lost 6 bases and the J segment 2 bases; nucleotides outside the gene matches: 9. Germline V gene lookup returns CDR1 LGHNT and CDR2 FRNRAP. The CDR3 has 16 amino acids. CDR3 residues: CASGRNSGATYNEQFF. In nucleotides, the CDR3 is TGTGCTAGTGGCCGTAATAGCGGGGCAACCTACAATGAGCAGTTCTTC.

The rearrangement links TRBV7-6 to TRBJ1-1; 7 nucleotides match TRBD1. Germline V lookup: CDR1 SGHVS, CDR2 FNYEAQ. This CDR3 comprises 14 residues. Unmatched junction bases numbered 12, after V lost 4 bases and J lost 10 bases. CDR3 region: CASSSGPQQGVAFF. CDR3 nucleotides: TGTGCCAGCAGCTCGGGACCTCAGCAGGGGGTAGCTTTCTTT.

This chain uses TRBV5-6 with TRBJ2-7; D remains ambiguous. CDR1 is SGHDT and CDR2 is YYEEEE in the germline V gene. The CDR3 spans 14 residues. V lost 0 bases and J lost 1, with 8 bases in between. The CDR3 nucleotides read TGTGCCAGCAGCTTGGGGGCAGCATCCTACGAGCAGTACTTC. This codes for CASSLGAASYEQYF.

Concerning this clone: A read error may account for a junction end that differs from germline. This chain uses TRBV9 with TRBJ2-5, with D perhaps matching TRBD2 (6 bases). This CDR3 spans 14 amino acids. Germline lookup yields CDR1 SGDLS and CDR2 YYNGEE. This CDR3 reads CASSEGTLQEAQYF. In nucleotides, the CDR3 is TGTGCCAGCAGCGAGGGGACTCTCCAAGAGGCCCAGTACTTC.

The genes are TRBV18 and TRBJ2-1; 7 bases match TRBD1. J was trimmed by 9 bases and V by 2 bases; bases with no gene match: 7. The CDR3 extends over 14 amino acids. The germline gives CDR1 KGHSH, CDR2 LQKENI. This chain's CDR3 is CASSPTRTGGEQFF. The CDR3 DNA reads TGTGCCAGCTCACCAACAAGGACAGGCGGTGAGCAGTTCTTC.

The gene calls are TRBV6-5 and TRBJ2-5; TRBD2 aligns across 15 bases. With V trimmed by 5 bases and J by 5 bases, 3 bases remained unmatched. CDR1 and CDR2 from the germline V gene are MNHEY and SVGAGI. This CDR3 is 15 amino acids long. CDR3 amino acids: CASSLGLAGGETQYF. The DNA of the CDR3 is TGTGCCAGCAGTCTAGGACTAGCGGGGGGGGAGACCCAGTACTTC.

This clone was recorded once. The rearrangement joins TRBV7-2 to TRBJ1-2; 11 bases line up with TRBD1. Trimming at V came to 0 bases and at J to 4 bases, leaving 4 bases not matched to a gene. Germline CDR1 and CDR2: SGHTA and FQGNSA. The CDR3 runs 16 residues. The CDR3 spells CASSLAGTGGVYGYTF. CDR3 bases: TGTGCCAGCAGCTTAGCTGGGACAGGGGGAGTCTATGGCTACACCTTC.

The rearrangement joins TRBV5-8 to TRBJ1-6; a possible D gene is TRBD1 (5 bases). The V end lost 0 bases, the J end lost 4 bases, and 11 bases lay between the germline ends. Germline values: CDR1 SGHTS, CDR2 YDEGEE. This CDR3 has 16 residues. This CDR3 is CASSLGRRGYNSPLHF. The CDR3 nucleotides read TGTGCCAGCAGCTTGGGTCGAAGGGGTTATAATTCACCCCTCCACTTT.

The rearrangement uses TRBV30 and TRBJ1-6; a possible D gene is TRBD1 (5 bases). The V gene's germline CDR1 is GTSNPN and CDR2 SVGIG (reference sequence). The V and J ends lost 3 bases and 7 bases respectively, with 10 bases between them. The CDR3 is 13 amino acids. The CDR3 region is CAWSRGENSPLHF. CDR3 sequence (DNA): TGTGCCTGGAGCCGGGGGGAGAATTCACCCCTCCACTTT.

The table lists this clone with a count of one. V is TRBV30 and J is TRBJ1-2; D remains unclear. Trimming removed 1 base at V and 7 bases at J, with 13 bases between. This CDR3 comprises 13 residues. Germline V lookup: CDR1 GTSNPN, CDR2 SVGIG (reference sequence). The CDR3, as DNA: TGTGCCTGGAGTGGAATACGACAACCTGGCTACACCTTC. Translating gives CAWSGIRQPGYTF.

The chain carries TRBV18 and TRBJ1-4, with D possibly matching TRBD1 (6 bases). The CDR3 runs to 14 residues. Germline CDR1 reads KGHSH; CDR2 reads LQKENI. The V end lost 5 bases, the J end lost 2 bases, and 9 bases lay between the germline ends. CDR3 in amino acids: CASSRQATNEKLFF. In DNA, the CDR3 is TGTGCCAGCTCAAGACAGGCCACTAATGAAAAACTGTTTTTT.

The V and J genes are TRBV7-8 and TRBJ2-3; unclear D gene. The V and J ends lost 6 bases and 4 bases respectively, with 17 bases between them. Germline CDR1 and CDR2: SGHVS and FQNEAQ. The CDR3 has 15 amino acids. The DNA for the CDR3 is TGTGCCAGCAGTCCTCATGAAGCTGAGGCAGATACGCAGTATTTT. Amino acids: CASSPHEAEADTQYF.

The rearrangement joins TRBV30 to TRBJ2-7; possible D gene TRBD2, 7 bases. Trimming removed 0 bases at V and 2 bases at J, with 14 bases between. The length of the CDR3 is 15 residues. The V gene's germline CDR1 is GTSNPN and CDR2 SVGIG (reference sequence). The CDR3 DNA reads TGTGCCTGGAGTGTAGGGAGGGGGTTAACCTACGAGCAGTACTTC. Protein sequence: CAWSVGRGLTYEQYF.

The chain links TRBV2 to TRBJ2-3, with 9 bases identical to TRBD2. The CDR3 is 14 amino acids. Germline assignment: CDR1 SNHLY and CDR2 FYNNEI. The ends lost 2 bases at V and 4 bases at J; junction bases unmatched: 1. CDR3 residues: CASSESGGSDTQYF. CDR3 sequence (DNA): TGTGCCAGCAGTGAAAGCGGGGGGTCAGATACGCAGTATTTT.

The rearrangement links TRBV2 to TRBJ2-7, with D unclear. Trimming removed 1 base at V and 2 bases at J, with 12 bases between. The CDR3 is made up of 15 amino acids. Germline CDR1 is SNHLY and CDR2 is FYNNEI. CDR3 residues: CASSEVGPPPYEQYF. The CDR3 coding sequence is TGTGCCAGCAGTGAAGTTGGGCCTCCCCCCTACGAGCAGTACTTC.

As DNA, the CDR3 is TGTGCCAGCAGCTCCGAGTCCGCTCAAGAGACCCAGTACTTC. Translation: CASSSESAQETQYF. The V gene is TRBV11-2, the J gene TRBJ2-5; D not resolved. CDR1 is SGHAT and CDR2 is FQNNGV in the germline V gene. V lost 4 bases and J 2 bases, leaving 11 bases between the germline ends. CDR3 length: 14 amino acids.

In its sample, this clone was seen a few times. CDR3 loop: CASKPGLSYEQYF. CDR3 sequence (DNA): TGTGCCAGCAAACCAGGGCTCTCCTACGAGCAGTACTTC. This chain links TRBV11-2 with TRBJ2-7; D may be TRBD1 (5 bases). V lost 7 bases and J 0 bases, leaving 10 bases between the germline ends. Germline CDR1 reads SGHAT; CDR2 reads FQNNGV. The CDR3 has 13 amino acids.

This clone was observed a handful of times. The V gene is TRBV5-1, the J gene TRBJ1-1; 8 bases agree with TRBD1. The CDR3 runs to 15 residues. Trimming cost V 3 bases and J 1 base; bases outside gene matches: 5. Germline CDR1 and CDR2: SGHRS and YFSETQ. CDR3 DNA sequence: TGCGCCAGCAGCTCACAGGGGGGAAGGAACACTGAAGCTTTCTTT. Its translation: CASSSQGGRNTEAFF.

This clone appeared once. This chain joins TRBV6-5 and TRBJ2-5; possibly TRBD1 for D (6 bases). The CDR3 contains 15 residues. Between the trimmed V and J ends, which lost 0 bases and 5 bases, there was a span of 13 bases. Germline assignment: CDR1 MNHEY and CDR2 SVGAGI. The CDR3 region has the DNA TGTGCCAGCAGTTACTCTCGGACAGTTCTGGAGACCCAGTACTTC. Translated: CASSYSRTVLETQYF.